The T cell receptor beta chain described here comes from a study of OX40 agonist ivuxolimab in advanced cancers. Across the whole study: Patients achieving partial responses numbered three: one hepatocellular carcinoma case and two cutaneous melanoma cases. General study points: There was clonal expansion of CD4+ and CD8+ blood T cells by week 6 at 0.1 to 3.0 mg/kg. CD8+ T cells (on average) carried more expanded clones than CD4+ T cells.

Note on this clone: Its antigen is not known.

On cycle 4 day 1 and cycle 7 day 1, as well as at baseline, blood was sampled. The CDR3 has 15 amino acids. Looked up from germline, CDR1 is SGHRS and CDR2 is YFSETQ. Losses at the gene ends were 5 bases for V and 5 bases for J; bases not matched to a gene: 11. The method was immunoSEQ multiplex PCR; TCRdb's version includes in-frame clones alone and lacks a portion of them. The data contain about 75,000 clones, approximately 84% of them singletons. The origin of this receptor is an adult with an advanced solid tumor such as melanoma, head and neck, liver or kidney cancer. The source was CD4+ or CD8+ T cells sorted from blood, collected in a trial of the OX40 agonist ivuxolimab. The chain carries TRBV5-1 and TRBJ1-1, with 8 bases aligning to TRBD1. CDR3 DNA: TGCGCCAGCAGTCATGGACAGGGACGGGGAACTGAAGCTTTCTTT. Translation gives CASSHGQGRGTEAFF.